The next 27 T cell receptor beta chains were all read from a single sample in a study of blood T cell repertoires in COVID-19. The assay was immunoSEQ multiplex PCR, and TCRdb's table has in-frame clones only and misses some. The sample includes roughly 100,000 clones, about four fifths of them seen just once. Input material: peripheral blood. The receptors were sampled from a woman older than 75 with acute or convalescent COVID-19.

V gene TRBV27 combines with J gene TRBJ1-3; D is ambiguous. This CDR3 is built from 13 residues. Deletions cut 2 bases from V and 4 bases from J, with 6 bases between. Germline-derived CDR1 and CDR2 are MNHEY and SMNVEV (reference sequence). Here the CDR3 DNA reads TGTGCCAGCAGTTTAGGCCTCGGAAACACCATATATTTT. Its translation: CASSLGLGNTIYF.

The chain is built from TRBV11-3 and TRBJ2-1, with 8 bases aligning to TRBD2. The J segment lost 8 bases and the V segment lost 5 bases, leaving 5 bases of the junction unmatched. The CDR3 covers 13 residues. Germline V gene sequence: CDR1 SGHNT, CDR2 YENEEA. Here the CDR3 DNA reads TGTGCCAGCAGCGGGAGCGGGAGTGATGAGCAGTTCTTC. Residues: CASSGSGSDEQFF.

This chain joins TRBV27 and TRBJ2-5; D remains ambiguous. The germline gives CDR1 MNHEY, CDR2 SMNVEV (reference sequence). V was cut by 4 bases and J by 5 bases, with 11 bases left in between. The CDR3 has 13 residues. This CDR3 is CASSSNPLETQYF. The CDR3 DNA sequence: TGTGCCAGCAGTTCTAACCCCCTGGAGACCCAGTACTTC.

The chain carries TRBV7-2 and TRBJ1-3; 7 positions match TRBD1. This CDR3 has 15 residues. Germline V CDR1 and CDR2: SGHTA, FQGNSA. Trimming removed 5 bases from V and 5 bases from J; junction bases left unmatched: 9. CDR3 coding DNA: TGTGCCAGCAGCCCTACCCGGACAGGAAGAAACACCATATATTTT. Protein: CASSPTRTGRNTIYF.

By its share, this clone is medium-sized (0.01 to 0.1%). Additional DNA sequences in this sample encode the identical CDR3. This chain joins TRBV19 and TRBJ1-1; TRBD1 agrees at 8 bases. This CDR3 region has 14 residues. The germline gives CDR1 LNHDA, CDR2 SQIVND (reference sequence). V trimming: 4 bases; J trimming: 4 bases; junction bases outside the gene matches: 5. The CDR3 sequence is CASSTGGAGTEAFF. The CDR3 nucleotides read TGTGCCAGTAGTACAGGGGGCGCGGGCACTGAAGCTTTCTTT.

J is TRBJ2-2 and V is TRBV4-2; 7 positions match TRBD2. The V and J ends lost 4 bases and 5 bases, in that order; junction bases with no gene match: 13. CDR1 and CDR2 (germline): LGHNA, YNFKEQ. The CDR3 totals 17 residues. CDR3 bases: TGTGCCAGCAGCCCCACAATAGGACTAGTGAGGACCGGGGAGCTGTTTTTT. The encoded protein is CASSPTIGLVRTGELFF.

The CDR3 is CASTTISSSYEQYF. The CDR3 DNA reads TGTGCCAGCACTACCATCTCGAGCTCCTACGAGCAGTACTTC. The V gene is TRBV28, the J gene TRBJ2-7; D remains unclear. Germline V lookup: CDR1 MDHEN, CDR2 SYDVKM. The CDR3 is made up of 14 amino acids. The V and J ends lost 7 bases and 0 bases respectively, with 13 bases between them.

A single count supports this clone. In DNA form, the CDR3 reads TGTGCCACCAGCCGGACAGGGACGGACAATGAGCAGTTCTTC. Amino acids: CATSRTGTDNEQFF. The V call is TRBV24-1, the J call TRBJ2-1, with 8 bases matching TRBD1. The germline gives CDR1 KGHDR, CDR2 SFDVKD. J was trimmed by 5 bases and V by 7 bases; bases with no gene match: 6. This CDR3 is built from 14 residues.

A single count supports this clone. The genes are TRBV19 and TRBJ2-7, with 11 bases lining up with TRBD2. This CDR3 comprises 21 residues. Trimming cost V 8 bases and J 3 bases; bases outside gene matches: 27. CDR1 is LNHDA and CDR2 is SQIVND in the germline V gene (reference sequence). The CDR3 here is CASPYNPTLAGELGPYYEQYV. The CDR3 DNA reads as TGTGCCAGTCCCTATAACCCTACACTAGCGGGAGAACTAGGCCCCTACTACGAGCAGTACGTC.

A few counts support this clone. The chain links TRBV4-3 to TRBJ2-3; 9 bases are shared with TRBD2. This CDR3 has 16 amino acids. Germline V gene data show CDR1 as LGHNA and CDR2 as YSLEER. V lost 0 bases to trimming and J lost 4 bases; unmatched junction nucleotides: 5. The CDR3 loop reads CASSQDMAGGSDTQYF. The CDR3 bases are TGCGCCAGCAGCCAAGATATGGCGGGAGGGTCAGATACGCAGTATTTT.

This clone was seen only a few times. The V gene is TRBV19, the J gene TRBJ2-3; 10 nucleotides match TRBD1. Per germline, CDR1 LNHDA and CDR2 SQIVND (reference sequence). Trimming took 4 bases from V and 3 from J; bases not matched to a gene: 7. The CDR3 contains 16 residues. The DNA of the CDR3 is TGTGCCAGTAGTACAGGTCCGGGACAGGGGACAGATACGCAGTATTTT. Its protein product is CASSTGPGQGTDTQYF. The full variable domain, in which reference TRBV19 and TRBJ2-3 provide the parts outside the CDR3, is DGGITQSPKYLFRKEGQNVTLSCEQNLNHDAMYWYRQDPGQGLRLIYYSQIVNDFQKGDIAEGYSVSREKKESFPLTVTSAQKNPTAFYLCASSTGPGQGTDTQYFGPGTRLTVL.

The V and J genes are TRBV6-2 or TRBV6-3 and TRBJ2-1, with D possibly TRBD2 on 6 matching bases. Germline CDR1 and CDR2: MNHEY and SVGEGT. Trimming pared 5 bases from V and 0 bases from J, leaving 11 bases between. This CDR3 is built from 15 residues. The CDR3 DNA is TGTGCCAGCAGTACTGGGGGGAGCTCCTACAATGAGCAGTTCTTC. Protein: CASSTGGSSYNEQFF.

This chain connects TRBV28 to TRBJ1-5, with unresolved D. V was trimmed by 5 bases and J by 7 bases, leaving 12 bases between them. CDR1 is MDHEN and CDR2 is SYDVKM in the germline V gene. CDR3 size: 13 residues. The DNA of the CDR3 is TGTGCCAGCAGTCCCCGGGGTACCCAGCCCCAGCATTTT. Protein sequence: CASSPRGTQPQHF.

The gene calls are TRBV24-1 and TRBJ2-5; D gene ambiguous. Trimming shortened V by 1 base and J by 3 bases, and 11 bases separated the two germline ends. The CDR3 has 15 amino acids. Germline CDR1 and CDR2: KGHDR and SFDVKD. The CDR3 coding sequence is TGTGCCACCAGTGATTTAGGTGGGCCCGAAGAGACCCAGTACTTC. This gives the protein CATSDLGGPEETQYF.

The CDR3 DNA reads as TGTGCCAGCAGCTTAATTGGGGCTGGAGACGAAGCTTTCTTT. It specifies CASSLIGAGDEAFF. This chain uses TRBV11-2 with TRBJ1-1; maybe TRBD1 (5 bases). The V end lost 2 bases, the J end lost 8 bases, and 15 bases lay between the germline ends. The germline gives CDR1 SGHAT, CDR2 FQNNGV. This CDR3 has 14 residues.

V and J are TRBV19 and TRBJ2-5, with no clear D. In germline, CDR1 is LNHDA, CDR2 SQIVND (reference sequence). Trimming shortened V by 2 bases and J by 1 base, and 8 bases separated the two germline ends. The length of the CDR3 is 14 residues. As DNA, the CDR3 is TGTGCCAGTAGTATATCAGGTCTCCAAGAGACCCAGTACTTC. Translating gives CASSISGLQETQYF.

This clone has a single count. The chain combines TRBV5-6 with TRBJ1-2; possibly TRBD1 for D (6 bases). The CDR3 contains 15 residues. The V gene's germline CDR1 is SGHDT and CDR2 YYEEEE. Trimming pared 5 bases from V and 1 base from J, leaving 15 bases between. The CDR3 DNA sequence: TGTGCCAGCAGATCCCTTGGACAGTTTAACTATGGCTACACCTTC. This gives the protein CASRSLGQFNYGYTF.

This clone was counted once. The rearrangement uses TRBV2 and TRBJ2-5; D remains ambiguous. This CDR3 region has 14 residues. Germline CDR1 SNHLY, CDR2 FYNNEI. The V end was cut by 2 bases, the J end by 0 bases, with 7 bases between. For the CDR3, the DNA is TGTGCCAGCAGTGAATCAACAAACCAAGAGACCCAGTACTTC. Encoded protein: CASSESTNQETQYF.

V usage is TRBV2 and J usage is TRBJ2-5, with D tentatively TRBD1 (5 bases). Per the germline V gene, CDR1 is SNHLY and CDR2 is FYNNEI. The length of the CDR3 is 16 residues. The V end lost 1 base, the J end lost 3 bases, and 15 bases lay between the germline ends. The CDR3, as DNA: TGTGCCAGCAGTGAAGGGTGGGGTGGACAAGAAGAGACCCAGTACTTC. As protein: CASSEGWGGQEETQYF.

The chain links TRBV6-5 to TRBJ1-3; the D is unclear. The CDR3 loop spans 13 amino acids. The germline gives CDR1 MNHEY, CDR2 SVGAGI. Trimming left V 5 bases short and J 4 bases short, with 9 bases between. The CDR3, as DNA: TGTGCCAGCAGTCTCCGCAGGGGAAACACCATATATTTT. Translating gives CASSLRRGNTIYF.

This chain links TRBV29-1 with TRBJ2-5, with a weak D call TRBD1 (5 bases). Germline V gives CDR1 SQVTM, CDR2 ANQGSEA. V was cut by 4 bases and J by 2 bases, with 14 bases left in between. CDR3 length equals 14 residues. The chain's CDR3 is CSVVRQGGQETQYF. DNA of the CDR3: TGCAGCGTTGTTCGGCAGGGTGGGCAAGAGACCCAGTACTTC. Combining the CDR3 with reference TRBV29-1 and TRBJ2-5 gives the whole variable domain SAVISQKPSRDICQRGTSLTIQCQVDSQVTMMFWYRQQPGQSLTLIATANQGSEATYESGFVIDKFPISRPNLTFSTLTVSNMSPEDSSIYLCSVVRQGGQETQYFGPGTRLLVL.

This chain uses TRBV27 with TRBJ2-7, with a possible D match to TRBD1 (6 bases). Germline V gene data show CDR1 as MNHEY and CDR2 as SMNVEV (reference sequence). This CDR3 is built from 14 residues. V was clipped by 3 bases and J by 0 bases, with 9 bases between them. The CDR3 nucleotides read TGTGCCAGCAGTTTGAGGGGGATCTCCTACGAGCAGTACTTC. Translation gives CASSLRGISYEQYF.

DNA of the CDR3: TGTGCCAGCAGCCCCAGACAGAGCCAAGAGACCCAGTACTTC. It specifies CASSPRQSQETQYF. The rearrangement joins TRBV3-1 (or the pseudogene TRBV3-2) to TRBJ2-5, with D possibly TRBD1 on 5 matching bases. The germline CDR1 and CDR2 sequences are LGHDT and YNNKEL (reference sequence). The CDR3 runs 14 residues. V lost 4 bases to trimming and J lost 1 base, with 10 bases between them.

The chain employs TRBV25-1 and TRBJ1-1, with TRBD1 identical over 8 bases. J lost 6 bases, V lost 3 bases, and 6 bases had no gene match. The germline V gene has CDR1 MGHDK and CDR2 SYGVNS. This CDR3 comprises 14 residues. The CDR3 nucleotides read TGTGCCAGCAGTGAGTGGGGACAGGACCCTGAAGCTTTCTTT. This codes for CASSEWGQDPEAFF.

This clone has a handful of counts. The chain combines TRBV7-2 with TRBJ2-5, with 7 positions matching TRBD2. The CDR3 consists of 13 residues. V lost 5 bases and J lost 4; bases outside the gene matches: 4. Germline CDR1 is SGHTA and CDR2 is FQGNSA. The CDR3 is CASSRGGTETQYF. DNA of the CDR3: TGTGCCAGCAGCCGGGGAGGGACAGAGACCCAGTACTTC.

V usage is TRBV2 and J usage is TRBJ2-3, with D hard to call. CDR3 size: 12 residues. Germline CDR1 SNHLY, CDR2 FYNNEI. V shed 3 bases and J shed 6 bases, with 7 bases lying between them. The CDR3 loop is CASSDRGDTQYF. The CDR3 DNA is TGTGCCAGCAGTGATCGAGGTGATACGCAGTATTTT. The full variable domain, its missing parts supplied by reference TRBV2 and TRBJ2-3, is EPEVTQTPSHQVTQMGQEVILRCVPISNHLYFYWYRQILGQKVEFLVSFYNNEISEKSEIFDDQFSVERPDGSNFTLKIRSTKLEDSAMYFCASSDRGDTQYFGPGTRLTVL.

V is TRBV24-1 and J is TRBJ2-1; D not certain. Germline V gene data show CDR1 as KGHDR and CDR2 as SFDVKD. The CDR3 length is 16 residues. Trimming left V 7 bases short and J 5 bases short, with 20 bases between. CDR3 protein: CATRPSSLQTDNEQFF. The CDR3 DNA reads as TGTGCCACCAGGCCCTCCTCCCTCCAAACGGACAATGAGCAGTTCTTC.